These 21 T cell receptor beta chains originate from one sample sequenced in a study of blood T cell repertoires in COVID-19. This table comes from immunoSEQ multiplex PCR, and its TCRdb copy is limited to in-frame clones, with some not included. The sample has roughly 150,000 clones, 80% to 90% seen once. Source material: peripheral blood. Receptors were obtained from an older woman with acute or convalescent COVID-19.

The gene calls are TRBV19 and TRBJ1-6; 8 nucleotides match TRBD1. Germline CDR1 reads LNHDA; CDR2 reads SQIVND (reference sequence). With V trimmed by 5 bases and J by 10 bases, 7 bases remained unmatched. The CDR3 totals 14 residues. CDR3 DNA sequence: TGTGCCAGTAGTCCCGGGACAGGAAGATCACCCCTCCACTTT. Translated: CASSPGTGRSPLHF.

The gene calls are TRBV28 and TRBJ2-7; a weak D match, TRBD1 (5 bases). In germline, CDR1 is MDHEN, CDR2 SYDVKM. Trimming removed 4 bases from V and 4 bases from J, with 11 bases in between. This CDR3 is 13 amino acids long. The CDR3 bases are TGTGCCAGCAGTTCAACCCAGGGATACGAGCAGTACGTC. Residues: CASSSTQGYEQYV.

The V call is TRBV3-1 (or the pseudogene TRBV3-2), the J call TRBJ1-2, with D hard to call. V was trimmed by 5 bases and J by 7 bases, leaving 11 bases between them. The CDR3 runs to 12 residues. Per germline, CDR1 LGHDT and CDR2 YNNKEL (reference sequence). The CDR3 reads CASSDGGRGYTF. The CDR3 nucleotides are TGTGCCAGCAGCGACGGAGGACGTGGCTACACCTTC.

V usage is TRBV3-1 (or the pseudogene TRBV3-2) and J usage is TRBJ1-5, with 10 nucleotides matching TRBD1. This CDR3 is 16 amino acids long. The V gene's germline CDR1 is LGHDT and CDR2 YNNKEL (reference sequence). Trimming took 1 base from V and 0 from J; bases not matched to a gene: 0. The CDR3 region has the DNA TGTGCCAGCAGCCAAGGGACAGGGGGTAGCAATCAGCCCCAGCATTTT. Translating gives CASSQGTGGSNQPQHF.

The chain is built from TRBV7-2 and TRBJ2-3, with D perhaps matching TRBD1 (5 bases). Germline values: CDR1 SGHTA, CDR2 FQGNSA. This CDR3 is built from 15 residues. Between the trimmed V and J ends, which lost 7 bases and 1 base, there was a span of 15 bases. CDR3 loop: CASTQGATRTDTQYF. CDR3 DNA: TGTGCCAGCACCCAAGGGGCTACCCGCACAGATACGCAGTATTTT.

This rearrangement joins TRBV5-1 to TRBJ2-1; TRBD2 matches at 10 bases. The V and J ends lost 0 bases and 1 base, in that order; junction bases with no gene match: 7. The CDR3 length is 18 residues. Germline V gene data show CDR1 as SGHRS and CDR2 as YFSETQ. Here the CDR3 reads CASSLGLAGAVSYNEQFF. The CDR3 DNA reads TGCGCCAGCAGCTTGGGTCTAGCGGGGGCCGTTTCCTACAATGAGCAGTTCTTC.

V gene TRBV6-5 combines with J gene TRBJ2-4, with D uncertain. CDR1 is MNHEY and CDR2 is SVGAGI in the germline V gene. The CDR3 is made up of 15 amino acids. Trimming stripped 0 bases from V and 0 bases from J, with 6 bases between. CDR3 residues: CASSYSPLAKNIQYF. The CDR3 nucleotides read TGTGCCAGCAGTTACTCTCCCCTAGCCAAAAACATTCAGTACTTC.

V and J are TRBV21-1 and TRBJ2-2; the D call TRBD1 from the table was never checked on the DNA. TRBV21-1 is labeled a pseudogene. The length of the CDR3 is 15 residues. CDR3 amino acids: CASSKEGGDTGELFF. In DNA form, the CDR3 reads TGTGCCAGCAGCAAAGAAGGGGGAGACACCGGGGAGCTGTTTTTT.

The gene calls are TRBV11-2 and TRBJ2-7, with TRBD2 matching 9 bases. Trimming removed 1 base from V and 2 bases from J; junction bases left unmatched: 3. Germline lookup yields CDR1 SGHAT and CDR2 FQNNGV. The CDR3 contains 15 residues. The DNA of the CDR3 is TGTGCCAGCAGCTTAGCTAGCGGGGCCCCCTACGAGCAGTACTTC. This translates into CASSLASGAPYEQYF. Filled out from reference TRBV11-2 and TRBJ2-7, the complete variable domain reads EAGVAQSPRYKIIEKRQSVAFWCNPISGHATLYWYQQILGQGPKLLIQFQNNGVVDDSQLPKDRFSAERLKGVDSTLKIQPAKLEDSAVYLCASSLASGAPYEQYFGPGTRLTVT.

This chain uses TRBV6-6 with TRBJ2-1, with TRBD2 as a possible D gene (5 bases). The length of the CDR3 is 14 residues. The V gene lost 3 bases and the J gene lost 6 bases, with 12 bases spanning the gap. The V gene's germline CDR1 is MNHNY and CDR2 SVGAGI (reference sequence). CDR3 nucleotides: TGTGCCAGCAGTTATTCTACCGGGGTCAATGAGCAGTTCTTC. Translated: CASSYSTGVNEQFF.

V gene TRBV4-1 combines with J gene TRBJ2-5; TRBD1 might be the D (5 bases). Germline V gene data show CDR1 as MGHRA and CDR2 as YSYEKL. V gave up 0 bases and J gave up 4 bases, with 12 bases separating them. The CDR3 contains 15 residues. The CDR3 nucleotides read TGCGCCAGCAGCCAAGAATGGGGCAGCCGAGAGACCCAGTACTTC. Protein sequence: CASSQEWGSRETQYF.

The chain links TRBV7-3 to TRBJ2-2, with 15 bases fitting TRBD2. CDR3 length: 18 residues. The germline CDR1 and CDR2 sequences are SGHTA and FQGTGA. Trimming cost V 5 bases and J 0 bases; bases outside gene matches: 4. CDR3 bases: TGTGCCAGCAGCCGCGGGACTAGCGGGGGGCCGAACACCGGGGAGCTGTTTTTT. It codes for CASSRGTSGGPNTGELFF. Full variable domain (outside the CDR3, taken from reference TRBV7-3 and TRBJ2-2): GAGVSQTPSNKVTEKGKYVELRCDPISGHTALYWYRQSLGQGPEFLIYFQGTGAADDSGLPNDRFFAVRPEGSVSTLKIQRTERGDSAVYLCASSRGTSGGPNTGELFFGEGSRLTVL.

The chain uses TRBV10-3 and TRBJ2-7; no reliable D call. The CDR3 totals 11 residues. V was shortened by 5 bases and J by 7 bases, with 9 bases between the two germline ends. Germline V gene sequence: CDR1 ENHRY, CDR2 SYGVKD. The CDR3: CAISLSTEQYF. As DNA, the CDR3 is TGTGCCATCAGTCTCTCTACTGAGCAGTACTTC.

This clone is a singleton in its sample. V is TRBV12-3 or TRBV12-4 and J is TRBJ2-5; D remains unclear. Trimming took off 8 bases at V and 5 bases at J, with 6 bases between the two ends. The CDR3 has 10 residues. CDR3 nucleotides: TGTGCCAGCGGTACTGAGACCCAGTACTTC. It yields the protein CASGTETQYF.

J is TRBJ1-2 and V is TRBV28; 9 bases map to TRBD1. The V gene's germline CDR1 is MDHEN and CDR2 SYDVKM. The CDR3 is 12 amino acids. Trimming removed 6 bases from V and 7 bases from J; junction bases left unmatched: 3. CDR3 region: CASSGTGSGYTF. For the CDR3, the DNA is TGTGCCAGCAGCGGGACAGGGAGTGGCTACACCTTC.

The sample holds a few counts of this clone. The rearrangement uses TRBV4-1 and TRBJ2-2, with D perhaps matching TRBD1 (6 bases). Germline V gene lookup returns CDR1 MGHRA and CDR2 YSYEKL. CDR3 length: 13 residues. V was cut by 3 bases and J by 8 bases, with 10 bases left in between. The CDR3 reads CASSHRRGGELFF. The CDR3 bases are TGCGCCAGCAGCCATCGAAGGGGGGGGGAGCTGTTTTTT.

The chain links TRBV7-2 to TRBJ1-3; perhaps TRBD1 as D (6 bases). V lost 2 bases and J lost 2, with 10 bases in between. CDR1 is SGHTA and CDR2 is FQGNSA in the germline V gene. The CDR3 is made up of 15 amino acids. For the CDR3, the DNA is TGTGCCAGCAGCTTAAATGCAGGGGCTGGAAACACCATATATTTT. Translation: CASSLNAGAGNTIYF.

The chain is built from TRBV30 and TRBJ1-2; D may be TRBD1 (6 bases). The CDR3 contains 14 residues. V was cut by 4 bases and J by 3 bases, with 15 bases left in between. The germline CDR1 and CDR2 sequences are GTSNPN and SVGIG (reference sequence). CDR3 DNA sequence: TGTGCCTGGAATCTAGGCCACAGGGACTATGGCTACACCTTC. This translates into CAWNLGHRDYGYTF. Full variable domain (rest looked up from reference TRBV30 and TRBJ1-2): SQTIHQWPATLVQPVGSPLSLECTVEGTSNPNLYWYRQAAGRGLQLLFYSVGIGQISSEVPQNLSASRPQDRQFILSSKKLLLSDSGFYLCAWNLGHRDYGYTFGSGTRLTVV.

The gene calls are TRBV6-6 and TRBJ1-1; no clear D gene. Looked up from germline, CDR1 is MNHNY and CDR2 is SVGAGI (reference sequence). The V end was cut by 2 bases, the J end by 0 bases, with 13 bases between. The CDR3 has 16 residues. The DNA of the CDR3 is TGTGCCAGCAGTTACCGACAACAGATACTGAACACTGAAGCTTTCTTT. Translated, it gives CASSYRQQILNTEAFF.

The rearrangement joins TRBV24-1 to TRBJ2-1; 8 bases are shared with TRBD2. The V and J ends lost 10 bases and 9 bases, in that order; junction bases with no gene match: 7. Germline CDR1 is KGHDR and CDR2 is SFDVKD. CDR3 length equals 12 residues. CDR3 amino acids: CATRGGLGEQFF. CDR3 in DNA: TGTGCCACTCGGGGGGGACTGGGTGAGCAGTTCTTC.

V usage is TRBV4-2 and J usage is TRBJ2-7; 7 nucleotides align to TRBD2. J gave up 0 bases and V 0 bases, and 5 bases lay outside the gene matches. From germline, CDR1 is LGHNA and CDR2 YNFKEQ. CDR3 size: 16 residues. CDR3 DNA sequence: TGTGCCAGCAGCCAAGAGGTAGCGGGTTCCTCCTACGAGCAGTACTTC. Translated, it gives CASSQEVAGSSYEQYF.